This TCR beta chain was captured in a study of read filtering for tumor transcriptome and immune sequencing. Whole-study context: DNase treatment preceded whole-transcriptome library preparation. Whole-study results and caveats: Correlation between methods rose after single-read clonotypes were removed. Single-read clonotypes: about 81.9% of IR-seq clonotypes (about 3.5% of reads), almost 75% of RNA-seq clonotypes (nearly 45% of reads).

This clonotype was picked up many times. Its target is unknown. From approximately 430 ng of RNA, a library with molecular barcoded alpha/delta and beta/gamma adaptors was made. TCRdb passed the reads through MiXCR, listing each CDR3 protein once. The sample shows about 54,000 distinct CDR3 sequences, roughly an eighth of them seen only once. At the time of active disease, bone marrow was collected from every patient. The receptor was derived from a donor at least 40 years old with multiple myeloma. The source material was a population of CD138-negative cells sorted from bone marrow.

CDR3 coding DNA: TGTGCCTGGAGTGTACTGGGATACGAGCAGTACTTC. As protein: CAWSVLGYEQYF. V is TRBV30 and J is TRBJ2-7, with D unclear. This CDR3 spans 12 amino acids. The V and J ends lost 0 bases and 4 bases respectively, with 7 bases between them. The germline V gene has CDR1 GTSNPN and CDR2 SVGIG (reference sequence).